Listed below are T cell receptor beta chains from one sample, sequenced in a study of T cell responses to AZD1222 COVID-19 vaccine. The protocol was immunoSEQ multiplex PCR, while the TCRdb copy is restricted to in-frame clones and leaves out a portion. The data show roughly 77,000 clones, approximately 90% seen once. Here the sequenced sample was peripheral blood, taken 28 days after the second AZD1222 dose. Receptors were obtained from an adult who received the AZD1222 COVID-19 vaccine. Both conserved end residues are trimmed from each CDR3.

>TRBV27
ASSLRFGTGHRLAGGGRYEQY
>TRBV10-3
AISEFGQASTDTQY
>TRBV6-5
ASSSPRTGGQPQH
>TRBV5-1
ASSYSVPDTQY
>TRBV29-1
SVEQGSTDTQY
>TRBV6-5
ASSYATASGNTIY
>TRBV9
ASPKGVEWEADTQY
>TRBV30
AWSTTDLNTEAF
>TRBV4-3
ASSQATGRSSGANVLT
>TRBV7-2
ASSTPTSPLH
>TRBV12-3/TRBV12-4
ASSIHRFSEQF
>TRBV11-3
ASSSPGQAKLDGYT
>TRBV5-4
ASSSRDSSYEQY
>TRBV19
ASSPRDSGYT
>TRBV11-3
ASSHGGTGTYGYT
>TRBV21-1
ASSKGVSYEQY
>TRBV11-3
ASSLGRSQETQY
>TRBV5-1
ASSARTNYGYT
>TRBV30
AWTLGGTEDNSPLH
>TRBV5-6
ASSLAVNYEQY
>TRBV27
ASSAYSGSYEQY
>TRBV28
ASSGGRGDTQY
>TRBV6-6
ASRSKNTGELF
>TRBV5-6
ASHGEGRGANVLT
>TRBV2
ASSVYQYEQY
>TRBV11-2
ASSLGQIYGYT
>TRBV6-5
ASVVDRNYGYT
>TRBV6-5
ASSIRQYSNQPQH
>TRBV6-2/TRBV6-3
ASSGAATYEQY
>TRBV29-1
SVVRLGVDTEAF
>TRBV5-1
ASSILASGYNEQF
>TRBV7-2
ASSFLTSGSYEQY
>TRBV2
ASSEALGSSYNSPLH
>TRBV5-1
ASSPTGTGQPQH
>TRBV6-5
ASSYGRATNEKLF
>TRBV6-2/TRBV6-3
ASSYSTGSHEQF
>TRBV6-6
ASIPPRRLAYEQY